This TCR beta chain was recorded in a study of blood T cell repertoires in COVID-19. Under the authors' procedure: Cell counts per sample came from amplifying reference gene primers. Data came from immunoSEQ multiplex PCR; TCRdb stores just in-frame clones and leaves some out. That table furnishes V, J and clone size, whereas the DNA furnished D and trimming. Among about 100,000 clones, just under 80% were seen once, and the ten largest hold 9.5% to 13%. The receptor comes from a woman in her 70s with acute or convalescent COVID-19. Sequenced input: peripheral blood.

This CDR3 reads CSAKNRDTQYF. DNA for the CDR3: TGCAGTGCTAAGAATAGAGATACGCAGTATTTT. The rearrangement joins TRBV20-1 to TRBJ2-3; D is uncertain. Germline-derived CDR1 and CDR2 are DFQATT and SNEGSKA (reference sequence). Trimming took off 4 bases at V and 5 bases at J, with 7 bases between the two ends. The CDR3 has 11 residues.